One sample yielded the 31 T cell receptor beta chains listed below, sequenced in a study of T cells in localized non-small cell lung cancer. Sequenced by immunoSEQ multiplex PCR; TCRdb stores in-frame clones only, minus some. The profile shows 1,500 to 2,000 clones, roughly a quarter of them singletons. The source was lung tumor tissue, collected before any cancer treatment. These receptors all stem from an older female donor with stage II squamous cell lung carcinoma.

The chain employs TRBV6-8 and TRBJ1-4; TRBD1 is a possible D gene (5 bases). CDR3 length: 15 residues. Trimming removed 5 bases from V and 3 bases from J, with 13 bases in between. Germline loops: CDR1 MNHGY, CDR2 SAAAGT. CDR3 region: CASSGRQRANEKLFF. The CDR3 DNA is TGTGCCAGCAGTGGAAGACAGCGAGCTAATGAAAAACTGTTTTTT.

This chain uses TRBV6-8 with TRBJ2-2; 15 bases fit TRBD2. V was pared by 7 bases and J by 4 bases, with 10 bases of the junction left unmatched. The germline V gene encodes CDR1 MNHGY and CDR2 SAAAGT. The CDR3 runs to 18 residues. The CDR3 DNA reads as TGTGCCAGCAATCCCGGGACTAGCGGGAGGAGACTCACCGGGGAGCTGTTTTTT. Its protein is CASNPGTSGRRLTGELFF.

This clone was counted a few times. The chain links TRBV10-3 to TRBJ2-2, with TRBD2 matching 7 bases. Unmatched junction bases numbered 10, after V lost 7 bases and J lost 5 bases. The CDR3 covers 15 residues. CDR1 and CDR2 (germline): ENHRY, SYGVKD. In nucleotides, the CDR3 is TGTGCCATCACCCCTGGGAGCGGGGTAACCGGGGAGCTGTTTTTT. Translation gives CAITPGSGVTGELFF.

In nucleotides, the CDR3 is TGTGCTAGTGGTTTGGCCTCGGGAACTGAAGCTTTCTTT. Its protein is CASGLASGTEAFF. V gene TRBV12-5 combines with J gene TRBJ1-1; D call uncertain. V lost 1 base and J 5 bases, leaving 8 bases between the germline ends. The CDR3 loop spans 13 amino acids. Germline V gives CDR1 LGHNT, CDR2 FRNRAP.

The chain uses TRBV11-3 and TRBJ1-1, with 9 bases aligning to TRBD1. V was pared by 0 bases and J by 6 bases, with 5 bases of the junction left unmatched. Germline V gene lookup returns CDR1 SGHNT and CDR2 YENEEA. This CDR3 comprises 15 residues. The CDR3 region has the DNA TGTGCCAGCAGCTTAGAGGGACAGGGTTTCTCTGAAGCTTTCTTT. Its protein product is CASSLEGQGFSEAFF. Full variable domain (rest looked up from reference TRBV11-3 and TRBJ1-1): EAGVVQSPRYKIIEKKQPVAFWCNPISGHNTLYWYLQNLGQGPELLIRYENEEAVDDSQLPKDRFSAERLKGVDSTLKIQPAELGDSAVYLCASSLEGQGFSEAFFGQGTRLTVV.

The rearrangement joins TRBV14 to TRBJ2-1; 11 nucleotides match TRBD2. CDR1 and CDR2 (germline): SGHDN, FVKESK. This CDR3 comprises 16 residues. V gave up 5 bases and J gave up 7 bases; unmatched junction bases: 10. CDR3 nucleotide sequence: TGTGCCAGCAGCACCCAACTAGCGGGAGTTCGGAATGAGCAGTTCTTC. Translation: CASSTQLAGVRNEQFF.

This clone appeared a few times. The junction shows a germline mismatch at one end, possibly a read error. The CDR3 DNA follows: TGTGCCAGCAGTGACTCCAATCGGGGGGGTAGGGCCAACGTCCTGACTTTC. This encodes CASSDSNRGGRANVLTF. This sequence joins TRBV6-8 and TRBJ2-6, with TRBD2 matching 8 bases. This CDR3 spans 17 amino acids. Germline V gene lookup returns CDR1 MNHGY and CDR2 SAAAGT.

This CDR3 is CASSFSSGSNEQFF. In nucleotides, the CDR3 is TGTGCCAGCAGCTTCTCTAGCGGGAGCAATGAGCAGTTCTTC. The rearrangement uses TRBV11-3 and TRBJ2-1, with TRBD2 matching 10 bases. Germline assignment: CDR1 SGHNT and CDR2 YENEEA. The CDR3 runs 14 residues. V lost 3 bases to trimming and J lost 6 bases; unmatched junction nucleotides: 2.

This clone was seen a handful of times. V usage is TRBV25-1 and J usage is TRBJ1-1, with 8 bases identical to TRBD1. Germline CDR1 reads MGHDK; CDR2 reads SYGVNS. This CDR3 is built from 12 residues. V shed 3 bases and J 12 bases; nucleotides not matched to a gene: 6. CDR3 residues: CASSEGDRKPFF. The CDR3, as DNA: TGTGCCAGCAGTGAGGGGGACAGGAAACCTTTCTTT. Filled out from reference TRBV25-1 and TRBJ1-1, the complete variable domain reads EADIYQTPRYLVIGTGKKITLECSQTMGHDKMYWYQQDPGMELHLIHYSYGVNSTEKGDLSSESTVSRIRTEHFPLTLESARPSHTSQYLCASSEGDRKPFFGQGTRLTVV.

The chain has TRBV9 and TRBJ1-2, with TRBD1 matching over 9 bases. V trimming: 1 base; J trimming: 4 bases; junction bases outside the gene matches: 14. Germline CDR1 reads SGDLS; CDR2 reads YYNGEE. This CDR3 is built from 18 residues. CDR3 protein: CASSVSYPTGGRGYGYTF. CDR3 coding DNA: TGTGCCAGCAGCGTATCCTACCCTACAGGGGGCAGGGGCTATGGCTACACCTTC.

By its share, this clone is medium-sized. The J gene is TRBJ2-5, the V gene TRBV6-8; 12 bases agree with TRBD2. The junction had 14 bases not matched to a gene; V was cut back by 4 bases and J by 2 bases. The CDR3 is 19 residues long. Germline V gene sequence: CDR1 MNHGY, CDR2 SAAAGT. CDR3 sequence: CASSSITSGRTLGQETQYF. DNA of the CDR3: TGTGCCAGCAGTTCCATAACTAGCGGGAGGACACTAGGACAAGAGACCCAGTACTTC.

The rearrangement uses TRBV25-1 and TRBJ1-1, with D uncertain. This CDR3 is 13 amino acids long. Trimming took 1 base from V and 8 from J, leaving 11 bases between them. The V gene's germline CDR1 is MGHDK and CDR2 SYGVNS. The CDR3 DNA reads TGTGCCAGCAGTGAATTTCGGAGGGAGGAAGCTTTCTTT. As protein: CASSEFRREEAFF.

This chain links TRBV19 with TRBJ1-1; the D is unclear. CDR3 size: 11 residues. Germline V CDR1 and CDR2: LNHDA, SQIVND (reference sequence). The V and J ends lost 4 bases and 7 bases respectively, with 7 bases between them. CDR3 sequence (DNA): TGTGCCAGTAGTAGCTACAGTGAAGCTTTCTTT. Its protein is CASSSYSEAFF.

This chain connects TRBV19 to TRBJ2-3, with 9 bases lining up with TRBD2. V was clipped by 9 bases and J by 6 bases; unmatched bases: 13. CDR1 is LNHDA and CDR2 is SQIVND in the germline V gene (reference sequence). The CDR3 consists of 15 residues. CDR3 residues: CASKAGGGAGDTQYF. Here the CDR3 DNA reads TGTGCCAGCAAGGCCGGCGGGGGGGCCGGGGATACGCAGTATTTT.

This rearrangement joins TRBV29-1 to TRBJ1-1; 8 positions agree with TRBD1. Looked up from germline, CDR1 is SQVTM and CDR2 is ANQGSEA. This CDR3 has 12 residues. Trimming at V came to 6 bases and at J to 6 bases, leaving 6 bases not matched to a gene. The CDR3 sequence: CSVRPGGAEAFF. The CDR3, as DNA: TGCAGCGTAAGACCAGGGGGCGCTGAAGCTTTCTTT. Looking up the rest from reference TRBV29-1 and TRBJ1-1 gives the full variable domain: SAVISQKPSRDICQRGTSLTIQCQVDSQVTMMFWYRQQPGQSLTLIATANQGSEATYESGFVIDKFPISRPNLTFSTLTVSNMSPEDSSIYLCSVRPGGAEAFFGQGTRLTVV.

The table lists this clone with a few counts. This chain uses TRBV11-3 with TRBJ1-1; D is perhaps TRBD1 (6 bases). The CDR3 extends over 14 amino acids. V was cut by 5 bases and J by 0 bases, with 10 bases left in between. Germline lookup yields CDR1 SGHNT and CDR2 YENEEA. The CDR3 region has the DNA TGTGCCAGCAGCCAGGGGTTCATGAACACTGAAGCTTTCTTT. Translated: CASSQGFMNTEAFF.

The chain is built from TRBV6-8 and TRBJ1-1; D is uncertain. This CDR3 has 17 amino acids. V was pared by 5 bases and J by 0 bases, with 19 bases between. Germline-derived CDR1 and CDR2 are MNHGY and SAAAGT. This CDR3 is CASSPRWFGNMNTEAFF. CDR3 DNA: TGTGCCAGCAGTCCGCGATGGTTCGGTAATATGAACACTGAAGCTTTCTTT.

This clone ranks as medium-sized. This CDR3 is CASSGTSGGQETQYF. The CDR3 DNA reads TGTGCCAGCAGTGGGACTAGTGGGGGCCAAGAGACCCAGTACTTC. The chain uses TRBV6-8 and TRBJ2-5; 8 nucleotides agree with TRBD2. The junction had 6 bases not matched to a gene; V was cut back by 5 bases and J by 1 base. This CDR3 is built from 15 residues. Germline V gene data show CDR1 as MNHGY and CDR2 as SAAAGT.

This clone was observed a few times. The gene calls are TRBV6-8 and TRBJ1-3; weak D call: TRBD1 (6 bases). The CDR3 extends over 13 amino acids. Trimming left V 6 bases short and J 4 bases short, with 10 bases between. Looked up from germline, CDR1 is MNHGY and CDR2 is SAAAGT. DNA of the CDR3: TGTGCCAGCAGCAGGGGATTGGGAAACACCATATATTTT. This encodes CASSRGLGNTIYF.

This clone is medium-sized within its sample. The V call is TRBV6-8, the J call TRBJ1-3, with D uncertain. There are 16 residues in the CDR3. Trimming stripped 7 bases from V and 1 base from J, with 17 bases between. Per germline, CDR1 MNHGY and CDR2 SAAAGT. CDR3 DNA sequence: TGTGCCAGCAAGATGAACGGAGCTGGATCTGGAAACACCATATATTTT. Translated, it gives CASKMNGAGSGNTIYF.

By sample fraction, this clone is medium-sized. This chain joins TRBV6-8 and TRBJ1-2; 11 bases are shared with TRBD1. The CDR3 is 17 amino acids. V gave up 2 bases and J gave up 3 bases; unmatched junction bases: 8. CDR1 is MNHGY and CDR2 is SAAAGT in the germline V gene. CDR3 DNA: TGTGCCAGCAGTTACCGGACAGGGGGCGGGCTTGACTATGGCTACACCTTC. This encodes CASSYRTGGGLDYGYTF.

This clone is medium-sized within its sample. This rearrangement joins TRBV11-3 to TRBJ1-6; possibly TRBD1 for D (5 bases). The CDR3 is made up of 15 amino acids. The germline V gene encodes CDR1 SGHNT and CDR2 YENEEA. V gave up 5 bases and J gave up 6 bases, with 14 bases separating them. The CDR3 spells CASSLTQGVNSPLHF. Here the CDR3 DNA reads TGTGCCAGCAGCCTCACGCAGGGAGTTAATTCACCCCTCCACTTT.

This chain connects TRBV11-3 to TRBJ2-1; D not certain. Per germline, CDR1 SGHNT and CDR2 YENEEA. The CDR3 runs 16 residues. Trimming stripped 4 bases from V and 0 bases from J, with 13 bases between. The CDR3 DNA reads TGTGCCAGCAGCTCCTCGTCTGGCAGCTCCTACAATGAGCAGTTCTTC. Translation: CASSSSSGSSYNEQFF.

The chain carries TRBV5-1 and TRBJ1-1; D not certain. Germline loops: CDR1 SGHRS, CDR2 YFSETQ. The CDR3 runs 14 residues. The V and J ends lost 6 bases and 2 bases respectively, with 14 bases between them. CDR3 residues: CASNWAQRNTEAFF. CDR3 sequence (DNA): TGCGCCAGCAACTGGGCTCAGCGAAACACTGAAGCTTTCTTT.

The V call is TRBV12-5, the J call TRBJ1-2, with D hard to call. CDR3 length equals 11 residues. Germline CDR1 and CDR2: LGHNT and FRNRAP. CDR3 in amino acids: CASRGKGGYTF. The DNA for the CDR3 is TGTGCCAGCCGCGGGAAAGGTGGCTACACCTTC.

The table lists this clone with a count of one. DNA of the CDR3: TGCAGCGTTGTGTGGTCGGGAGCGGTCGGGGAGCTGTTTTTT. Its translation: CSVVWSGAVGELFF. The chain recombines TRBV29-1 with TRBJ2-2, with a possible D match to TRBD2 (6 bases). Germline V lookup: CDR1 SQVTM, CDR2 ANQGSEA. Trimming pared 4 bases from V and 7 bases from J, leaving 16 bases between. The CDR3 has 14 amino acids.

This clone has just a few counts. The rearrangement links TRBV11-3 to TRBJ2-1; 10 nucleotides match TRBD2. This CDR3 region has 19 residues. Germline CDR1 SGHNT, CDR2 YENEEA. Trimming removed 2 bases from V and 7 bases from J; junction bases left unmatched: 17. This chain's CDR3 is CASSLPEKEASGSPNEQFF. The CDR3 DNA follows: TGTGCCAGCAGCTTACCCGAAAAGGAAGCTAGCGGGAGTCCTAATGAGCAGTTCTTC.

This clone is medium-sized by share. The chain combines TRBV6-8 with TRBJ1-1; D unresolved. The germline V gene has CDR1 MNHGY and CDR2 SAAAGT. The CDR3 extends over 14 amino acids. V was pared by 8 bases and J by 4 bases, with 17 bases between. The CDR3 bases are TGTGCCAGCTGTCGAATTATGGGGTCCACTGAAGCTTTCTTT. This sequence encodes CASCRIMGSTEAFF.

This clone came up a few times. The gene calls are TRBV4-1 and TRBJ2-5; 7 nucleotides agree with TRBD2. The CDR3 runs 14 residues. Germline assignment: CDR1 MGHRA and CDR2 YSYEKL. Trimming at V came to 2 bases and at J to 4 bases, leaving 4 bases not matched to a gene. The CDR3 bases are TGCGCCAGCAGCCAACCTGGGAGGGGAGAGACCCAGTACTTC. It encodes CASSQPGRGETQYF.

This clone appeared a few times. J is TRBJ1-1 and V is TRBV7-2; D may be TRBD1 (6 bases). V was trimmed by 4 bases and J by 5 bases, leaving 11 bases between them. The germline V gene encodes CDR1 SGHTA and CDR2 FQGNSA. The CDR3 is 13 residues long. CDR3 sequence reads: CASSSQGRTEAFF. As DNA, the CDR3 is TGTGCCAGCAGCTCTCAGGGGAGGACTGAAGCTTTCTTT. The whole variable domain, filled in from reference TRBV7-2 and TRBJ1-1, reads GAGVSQSPSNKVTEKGKDVELRCDPISGHTALYWYRQSLGQGLEFLIYFQGNSAPDKSGLPSDRFSAERTGGSVSTLTIQRTQQEDSAVYLCASSSQGRTEAFFGQGTRLTVV.

This clone has more than one count but fewer than ten. CDR3 DNA: TGTGCCAGCGGGCCGGATCTCCTTAACTATGGCTACACCTTC. Amino acids: CASGPDLLNYGYTF. The chain carries TRBV6-8 and TRBJ1-2; no clear D gene. The CDR3 spans 14 residues. Looked up from germline, CDR1 is MNHGY and CDR2 is SAAAGT. V was cut by 8 bases and J by 1 base, with 14 bases left in between.